Detailed here is one TCR beta chain. Germline is not matched at one junction end, which may reflect a read error. From germline, CDR1 is SGHRS and CDR2 YFSETQ. This CDR3 is built from 14 residues. This sample stems from a study of cytomegalovirus exposure and HLA in healthy donors. Use of 60 Vbeta and 13 Jbeta primers characterized the PCR. The assay was immunoSEQ multiplex PCR, and TCRdb's table has in-frame clones only and misses some. This sample has 150,000 to 200,000 clones, with over 70% found just once. The TCR comes from a woman in her 30s in good health and CMV-seronegative. Sequenced material: PBMCs. This rearrangement joins TRBV5-1 to TRBJ2-4; 7 positions agree with TRBD1. In DNA, the CDR3 is TGCGCCAGCAGCTACGGGACAGTTGAGAACAGTCAGTACTTC. Translation gives CASSYGTVENSQYF.